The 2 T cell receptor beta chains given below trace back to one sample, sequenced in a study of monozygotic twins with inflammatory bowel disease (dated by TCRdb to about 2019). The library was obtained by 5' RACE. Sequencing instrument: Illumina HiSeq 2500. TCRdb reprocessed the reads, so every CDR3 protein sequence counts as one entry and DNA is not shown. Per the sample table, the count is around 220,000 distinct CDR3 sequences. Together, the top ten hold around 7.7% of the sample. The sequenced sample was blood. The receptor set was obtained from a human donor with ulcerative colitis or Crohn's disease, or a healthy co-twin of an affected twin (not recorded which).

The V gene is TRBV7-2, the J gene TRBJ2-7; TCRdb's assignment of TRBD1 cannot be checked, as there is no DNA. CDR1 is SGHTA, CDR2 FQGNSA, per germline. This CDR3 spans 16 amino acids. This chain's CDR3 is CASSTTGTGPYYEQYF.

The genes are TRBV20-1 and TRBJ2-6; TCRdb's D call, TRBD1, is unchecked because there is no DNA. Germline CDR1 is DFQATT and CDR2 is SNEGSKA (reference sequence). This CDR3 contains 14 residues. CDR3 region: CSATRGRGANVLTF.